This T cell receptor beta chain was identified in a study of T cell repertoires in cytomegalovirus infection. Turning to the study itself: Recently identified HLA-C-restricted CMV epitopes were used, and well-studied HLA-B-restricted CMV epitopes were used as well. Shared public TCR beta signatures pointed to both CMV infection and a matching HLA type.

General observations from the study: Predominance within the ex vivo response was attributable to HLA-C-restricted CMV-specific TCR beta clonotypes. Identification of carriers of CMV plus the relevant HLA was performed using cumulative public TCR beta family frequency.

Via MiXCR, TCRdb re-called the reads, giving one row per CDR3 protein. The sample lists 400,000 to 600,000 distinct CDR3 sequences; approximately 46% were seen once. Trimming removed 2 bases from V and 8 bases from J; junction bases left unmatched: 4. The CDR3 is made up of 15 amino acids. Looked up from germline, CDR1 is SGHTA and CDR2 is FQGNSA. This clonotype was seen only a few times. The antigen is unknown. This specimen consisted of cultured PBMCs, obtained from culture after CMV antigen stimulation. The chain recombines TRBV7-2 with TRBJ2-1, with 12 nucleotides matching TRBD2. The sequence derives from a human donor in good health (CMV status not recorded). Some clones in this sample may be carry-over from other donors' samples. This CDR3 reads CASSLWTSGTHEQFF. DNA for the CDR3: TGTGCCAGCAGCTTATGGACTAGCGGGACCCATGAGCAGTTCTTC.